Below are 18 T cell receptor beta chains sequenced from a single sample in a study of blood T cell repertoires in COVID-19. Using immunoSEQ multiplex PCR, the repertoire was profiled, and TCRdb retains in-frame clones only, with some absent. The table shows hundreds of thousands of clones, with 90% occurring only once. The sample comprised PBMCs or T cells enriched from blood (not recorded which). Receptors originate from a woman aged 18-29 years with acute COVID-19.

This clone occurred once. This chain joins TRBV10-3 and TRBJ2-3; 12 nucleotides line up with TRBD1. The germline gives CDR1 ENHRY, CDR2 SYGVKD. CDR3 length: 16 residues. Unmatched junction bases numbered 3, after V lost 3 bases and J lost 2 bases. CDR3 nucleotides: TGTGCCATCAGTGAACCGGGACAGGGGGCCACAGATACGCAGTATTTT. It yields the protein CAISEPGQGATDTQYF.

This chain links TRBV14 with TRBJ2-4, with a tentative D call TRBD1 (6 bases). V lost 1 base, J lost 0 bases, and 22 bases lay in between. This CDR3 is built from 20 residues. Germline V gene sequence: CDR1 SGHDN, CDR2 FVKESK. The CDR3 coding sequence is TGTGCCAGCAGCCAAGGCCCTCCCCTTGGACAGAACCTAGCCAAAAACATTCAGTACTTC. Its protein product is CASSQGPPLGQNLAKNIQYF.

The chain uses TRBV7-8 and TRBJ1-2; D ambiguous. Per germline, CDR1 SGHVS and CDR2 FQNEAQ. The CDR3 has 14 amino acids. Trimming took 3 bases from V and 3 from J, leaving 11 bases between them. The CDR3 loop is CASSLAGRYYGYTF. CDR3 nucleotide sequence: TGTGCCAGCAGCTTGGCCGGGAGATACTATGGCTACACCTTC.

This clone was detected once. The CDR3 sequence is CASSPVGLPGGNEQFF. DNA for the CDR3: TGTGCCAGCAGCCCCGTGGGGTTGCCCGGGGGTAATGAGCAGTTCTTC. The V gene is TRBV7-8, the J gene TRBJ2-1, with D tentatively TRBD2 (6 bases). Germline loops: CDR1 SGHVS, CDR2 FQNEAQ. This CDR3 region has 16 residues. V dropped 5 bases and J dropped 7 bases, with 21 bases sitting between them.

The genes are TRBV28 and TRBJ2-1, with no clear D. The CDR3 length is 15 residues. V lost 3 bases to trimming and J lost 2 bases, with 11 bases between them. Germline lookup yields CDR1 MDHEN and CDR2 SYDVKM. CDR3 nucleotides: TGTGCCAGCAGTTTGCCCAGGAAGGCCTACAATGAGCAGTTCTTC. It encodes CASSLPRKAYNEQFF.

The J gene is TRBJ2-1, the V gene TRBV28; maybe TRBD2 (6 bases). The CDR3 is 16 amino acids. The germline V gene has CDR1 MDHEN and CDR2 SYDVKM. V lost 7 bases and J 5 bases, leaving 21 bases between the germline ends. The CDR3 DNA follows: TGTGCCAGCACCTCTGGACGACTAGGGCCAAACAATGAGCAGTTCTTC. Protein product: CASTSGRLGPNNEQFF.

The gene calls are TRBV6-2 or TRBV6-3 and TRBJ1-5, with D maybe TRBD1 (5 bases). V gave up 3 bases and J gave up 1 base, with 10 bases separating them. The germline V gene has CDR1 MNHEY and CDR2 SVGEGT. The CDR3 has 15 amino acids. CDR3 sequence reads: CASSYAGVSNQPQHF. The CDR3 DNA follows: TGTGCCAGCAGTTATGCGGGGGTGAGCAATCAGCCCCAGCATTTT.

The chain is built from TRBV7-8 and TRBJ2-7; 7 bases agree with TRBD1. The V segment lost 5 bases and the J segment 2 bases; nucleotides outside the gene matches: 12. The CDR3 spans 16 residues. Germline CDR1 is SGHVS and CDR2 is FQNEAQ. The CDR3 region is CASSVITGDLTYEQYF. DNA of the CDR3: TGTGCCAGCAGCGTCATAACAGGGGATCTCACCTACGAGCAGTACTTC. Supplemented by reference TRBV7-8 and TRBJ2-7, the full variable domain reads GAGVSQSPRYKVAKRGQDVALRCDPISGHVSLFWYQQALGQGPEFLTYFQNEAQLDKSGLPSDRFFAERPEGSVSTLKIQRTQQEDSAVYLCASSVITGDLTYEQYFGPGTRLTVT.

The J gene is TRBJ2-1, the V gene TRBV9; 8 bases line up with TRBD1. This CDR3 comprises 16 residues. Trimming at V came to 0 bases and at J to 6 bases, leaving 8 bases not matched to a gene. Germline CDR1 is SGDLS and CDR2 is YYNGEE. CDR3 coding DNA: TGTGCCAGCAGCGTAGGGGTCAGGGGGCGTTTCAATGAGCAGTTCTTC. It yields the protein CASSVGVRGRFNEQFF.

The rearrangement links TRBV9 to TRBJ2-1; tentative D call: TRBD2 (5 bases). The CDR3 loop spans 16 amino acids. Germline values: CDR1 SGDLS, CDR2 YYNGEE. V was clipped by 0 bases and J by 3 bases, with 13 bases between them. DNA of the CDR3: TGTGCCAGCAGCGTAGGGGGAGCCTCAATCTACAATGAGCAGTTCTTC. Translating it yields CASSVGGASIYNEQFF.

The chain employs TRBV18 and TRBJ2-2; possibly TRBD1 for D (6 bases). V was pared by 3 bases and J by 6 bases, with 14 bases between. The V gene's germline CDR1 is KGHSH and CDR2 LQKENI. The CDR3 spans 15 residues. The DNA for the CDR3 is TGTGCCAGCTCACCTAGGCAGGGGAGCGCCGGGGAGCTGTTTTTT. It translates to CASSPRQGSAGELFF.

The chain couples TRBV6-5 to TRBJ1-2, with D maybe TRBD1 (6 bases). Germline V gene data show CDR1 as MNHEY and CDR2 as SVGAGI. The V gene lost 2 bases and the J gene lost 5 bases, with 12 bases spanning the gap. CDR3 length equals 14 residues. The CDR3 loop is CASSYRGSWYGYTF. For the CDR3, the DNA is TGTGCCAGCAGTTACAGGGGGAGCTGGTATGGCTACACCTTC.

A single count supports this clone. The V and J genes are TRBV5-4 and TRBJ1-3; 7 bases map to TRBD1. The CDR3 is 16 amino acids. Germline V CDR1 and CDR2: SGHNT, YYREEE (reference sequence). The ends lost 0 bases at V and 8 bases at J; junction bases unmatched: 11. The CDR3 DNA follows: TGTGCCAGCAGCTTGGGCCCGGGACAGAGAGGAGACACCATATATTTT. Protein product: CASSLGPGQRGDTIYF.

This sequence joins TRBV28 and TRBJ2-1; maybe TRBD2 (6 bases). The CDR3 spans 12 residues. The germline gives CDR1 MDHEN, CDR2 SYDVKM. V was cut by 7 bases and J by 5 bases, with 9 bases left in between. CDR3 sequence: CASTSSDNEQFF. The CDR3 DNA reads TGTGCCAGCACCTCTAGCGACAATGAGCAGTTCTTC.

On this clone: Germline is not matched at one junction end, which may reflect a read error. V gene TRBV7-9 combines with J gene TRBJ1-4; weak D call: TRBD1 (6 bases). CDR1 is SEHNR and CDR2 is FQNEAQ in the germline V gene (reference sequence). CDR3 length: 14 residues. CDR3 sequence reads: CASSSGQPKEKLFF. Written as DNA, the CDR3 is TGTGCCAGCAGCTCGGGACAACCTAAAGAAAAACTGTTTTTT. The full variable domain, in which reference TRBV7-9 and TRBJ1-4 provide the parts outside the CDR3, is DTGVSQNPRHKITKRGQNVTFRCDPISEHNRLYWYRQTLGQGPEFLTYFQNEAQLEKSRLLSDRFSAERPKGSFSTLEIQRTEQGDSAMYLCASSSGQPKEKLFFGSGTQLSVL.

The V gene is TRBV28, the J gene TRBJ1-1; 9 positions match TRBD1. The CDR3 sequence is 14 residues long. V lost 10 bases and J lost 4; bases outside the gene matches: 10. From germline, CDR1 is MDHEN and CDR2 SYDVKM. CDR3 region: CATEFLTGGTEAFF. DNA for the CDR3: TGTGCCACGGAATTTTTGACAGGGGGCACTGAAGCTTTCTTT.

V and J are TRBV29-1 and TRBJ1-2; D perhaps matches TRBD1 (6 bases). From germline, CDR1 is SQVTM and CDR2 ANQGSEA. CDR3 size: 15 residues. With 4 bases removed from V and 2 bases from J, the gap between germline ends came to 17 bases. The CDR3 is CSVGGAGGLNYGYTF. Here the CDR3 DNA reads TGCAGCGTTGGGGGAGCGGGGGGCCTAAACTATGGCTACACCTTC.

V gene TRBV5-4 combines with J gene TRBJ2-1, with TRBD2 as a possible D gene (5 bases). The CDR3 has 16 amino acids. The germline CDR1 and CDR2 sequences are SGHNT and YYREEE (reference sequence). Trimming removed 4 bases from V and 2 bases from J, with 16 bases in between. CDR3 bases: TGTGCCAGCAGCCCCTCCCTGGTGAGGGCCTACAATGAGCAGTTCTTC. Protein: CASSPSLVRAYNEQFF.